The 17 T cell receptor beta chains below come from one sample, sequenced in a study of Ad26.COV2.S vaccination and SARS-CoV-2 variants. Noted treatment: roughly 20 received Ad26.COV2.S at low or high dose, single or two shots; about 5 received placebo; per-sample allocation not given. Sampling occurred on day 63 after the first vaccine or placebo injection. Repertoires were generated with immunoSEQ multiplex PCR, while TCRdb's copy carries only in-frame clones and drops some. The sample shows 500,000 or so clones, approximately 92% of them seen only once. The sequences come from peripheral blood, collected in a trial of Ad26.COV2.S vaccine versus placebo. The receptor set was obtained from a person aged 18-65 years who received the Ad26.COV2.S COVID-19 vaccine or a placebo.

A single count supports this clone. The chain is built from TRBV6-2 or TRBV6-3 and TRBJ1-2, with D tentatively TRBD1 (5 bases). This CDR3 region has 13 residues. Germline CDR1 reads MNHEY; CDR2 reads SVGEGT. V was shortened by 2 bases and J by 7 bases, with 11 bases between the two germline ends. CDR3 bases: TGTGCCAGCAGTTACCTGGGGCGAGGTGGCTACACCTTC. Translated, it gives CASSYLGRGGYTF.

The chain joins TRBV20-1 to TRBJ1-1; a possible D gene is TRBD1 (5 bases). Germline CDR1 is DFQATT and CDR2 is SNEGSKA (reference sequence). The CDR3 covers 11 residues. V lost 6 bases, J lost 8 bases, and 13 bases lay in between. CDR3 sequence (DNA): TGCAGTGCACCCAAGGGACTGGAAGCTTTCTTT. It specifies CSAPKGLEAFF.

Of note for this clone: Other DNA sequences in the sample encode the same CDR3. This chain uses TRBV5-1 with TRBJ2-2, with unresolved D. Trimming shortened V by 0 bases and J by 5 bases, and 5 bases separated the two germline ends. There are 13 residues in the CDR3. Per germline, CDR1 SGHRS and CDR2 YFSETQ. The chain's CDR3 is CASSLAGTGELFF. In DNA form, the CDR3 reads TGCGCCAGCAGCTTGGCTGGGACCGGGGAGCTGTTTTTT.

J is TRBJ2-7 and V is TRBV7-9, with D possibly called TRBD1 or TRBD2 (5 bases each). This CDR3 has 14 amino acids. The germline gives CDR1 SEHNR, CDR2 FQNEAQ (reference sequence). Trimming removed 1 base at V and 7 bases at J, with 14 bases between. In DNA form, the CDR3 reads TGTGCCAGCAGCTTAGGAGGGGAACCATGGGAGCAGTACGTC. Its translation is CASSLGGEPWEQYV.

V gene TRBV5-4 combines with J gene TRBJ2-1; D is undetermined. Trimming took off 0 bases at V and 2 bases at J, with 9 bases between the two ends. The CDR3 spans 15 residues. Per the germline V gene, CDR1 is SGHNT and CDR2 is YYREEE (reference sequence). The CDR3 protein is CASSLVRGAYNEQFF. CDR3 in DNA: TGTGCCAGCAGCTTGGTCCGTGGGGCCTACAATGAGCAGTTCTTC.

This clone was seen more than once but under ten times. The chain joins TRBV18 to TRBJ2-2; D unclear. The CDR3 is 16 amino acids. V was clipped by 3 bases and J by 4 bases, with 15 bases between them. Germline lookup yields CDR1 KGHSH and CDR2 LQKENI. CDR3 bases: TGTGCCAGCTCACCCTCAACATCCTCGGCCACCGGGGAGCTGTTTTTT. Translation: CASSPSTSSATGELFF.

J is TRBJ1-4 and V is TRBV19, with 7 bases that match TRBD1. This CDR3 comprises 24 residues. Germline CDR1 reads LNHDA; CDR2 reads SQIVND (reference sequence). V dropped 4 bases and J dropped 0; count of bases not matched to a gene: 29. Here the CDR3 reads CASSTPREGQIPFFTEATNEKLFF. CDR3 DNA sequence: TGTGCCAGTAGTACTCCCCGGGAGGGACAGATCCCATTTTTTACCGAGGCAACTAATGAAAAACTGTTTTTT. The entire variable domain, with the rest obtained from reference TRBV19 and TRBJ1-4, is as follows: DGGITQSPKYLFRKEGQNVTLSCEQNLNHDAMYWYRQDPGQGLRLIYYSQIVNDFQKGDIAEGYSVSREKKESFPLTVTSAQKNPTAFYLCASSTPREGQIPFFTEATNEKLFFGSGTQLSVL.

With regard to this clone: With a much larger clone just one base away, this may be a read error. The chain joins TRBV5-4 to TRBJ1-6; the D gene is possibly TRBD1 (6 bases). Germline lookup yields CDR1 SGHNT and CDR2 YYREEE (reference sequence). CDR3 size: 15 residues. As DNA, the CDR3 is TGTACCAGCAGCCCGGACAGAAACGACAATTCACCCCTCCACTTT. Translation gives CTSSPDRNDNSPLHF.

The chain joins TRBV2 to TRBJ2-2; the D gene is possibly TRBD2 (6 bases). CDR1 and CDR2 (germline): SNHLY, FYNNEI. The V and J ends lost 2 bases and 0 bases respectively, with 16 bases between them. CDR3 length equals 18 residues. This CDR3 is CASSENRGRTPNTGELFF. The CDR3, as DNA: TGTGCCAGCAGTGAAAATAGAGGGAGGACCCCGAACACCGGGGAGCTGTTTTTT.

The V gene is TRBV29-1, the J gene TRBJ1-5; 7 bases map to TRBD1. V gave up 0 bases and J gave up 0 bases; unmatched junction bases: 8. Germline V gene data show CDR1 as SQVTM and CDR2 as ANQGSEA. This CDR3 contains 17 residues. The CDR3 protein is CSVEDLLDRVSNQPQHF. Written as DNA, the CDR3 is TGCAGCGTTGAAGATCTTCTCGACAGGGTTAGCAATCAGCCCCAGCATTTT.

The V gene is TRBV6-5, the J gene TRBJ1-2, with D tentatively TRBD1 (5 bases). Trimming cost V 2 bases and J 7 bases, with 14 bases left between them. Germline V lookup: CDR1 MNHEY, CDR2 SVGAGI. The CDR3 sequence is 14 residues long. The CDR3 region is CASSYAVGERGYTF. The CDR3, as DNA: TGTGCCAGCAGTTACGCGGTAGGGGAGCGTGGCTACACCTTC.

J is TRBJ1-1 and V is TRBV12-3 or TRBV12-4, with unresolved D. V was shortened by 3 bases and J by 6 bases, with 11 bases between the two germline ends. The CDR3 runs 13 residues. CDR3 sequence reads: CASSFRVRAEAFF. The CDR3 bases are TGTGCCAGCAGTTTCCGAGTGAGGGCTGAAGCTTTCTTT.

J is TRBJ1-2 and V is TRBV3-1 (or the pseudogene TRBV3-2); 11 nucleotides agree with TRBD1. V lost 4 bases and J lost 8; bases outside the gene matches: 6. The CDR3 has 14 residues. The germline V gene has CDR1 LGHDT and CDR2 YNNKEL (reference sequence). CDR3 protein: CASSPGQGVRGYTF. The CDR3 coding sequence is TGTGCCAGCAGCCCGGGACAGGGGGTGCGAGGCTACACCTTC.

V gene TRBV9 combines with J gene TRBJ1-5, with D unclear. The CDR3 extends over 13 amino acids. Trimming removed 2 bases at V and 4 bases at J, with 7 bases between. Germline values: CDR1 SGDLS, CDR2 YYNGEE. DNA of the CDR3: TGTGCCAGCAGCGTTTCGGGGAATCAGCCCCAGCATTTT. It encodes CASSVSGNQPQHF.

This chain joins TRBV18 and TRBJ1-5; no clear D. Germline CDR1 reads KGHSH; CDR2 reads LQKENI. The CDR3 is 14 amino acids. The V end was cut by 2 bases, the J end by 1 base, with 6 bases between. CDR3 DNA: TGTGCCAGCTCACCAGCTGAAAGCAATCAGCCCCAGCATTTT. It codes for CASSPAESNQPQHF.

This clone was recorded a few times. V gene TRBV5-4 combines with J gene TRBJ2-7; D remains ambiguous. The germline CDR1 and CDR2 sequences are SGHNT and YYREEE (reference sequence). The CDR3 consists of 13 residues. The V gene lost 0 bases and the J gene lost 6 bases, with 10 bases spanning the gap. CDR3 nucleotides: TGTGCCAGCAGCTTGGATCTTAGCCGCGAGCAGTACTTC. It codes for CASSLDLSREQYF.

The chain uses TRBV27 and TRBJ1-2; possibly TRBD1 for D (5 bases). Germline loops: CDR1 MNHEY, CDR2 SMNVEV (reference sequence). The CDR3 consists of 15 residues. Deletions cut 6 bases from V and 5 bases from J, with 19 bases between. The CDR3: CASSPRLGGGYGYTF. The DNA of the CDR3 is TGTGCCAGCAGCCCTCGGCTCGGCGGGGGATATGGCTACACCTTC.